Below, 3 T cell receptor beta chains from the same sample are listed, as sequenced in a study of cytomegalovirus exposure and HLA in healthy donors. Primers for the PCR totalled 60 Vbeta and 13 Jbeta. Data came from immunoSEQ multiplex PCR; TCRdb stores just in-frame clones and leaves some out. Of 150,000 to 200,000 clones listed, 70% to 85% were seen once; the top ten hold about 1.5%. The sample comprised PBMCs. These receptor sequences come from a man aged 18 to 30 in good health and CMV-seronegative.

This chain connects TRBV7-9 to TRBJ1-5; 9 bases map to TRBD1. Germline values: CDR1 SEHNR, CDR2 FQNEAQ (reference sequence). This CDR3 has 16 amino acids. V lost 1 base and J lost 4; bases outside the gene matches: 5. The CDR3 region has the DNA TGTGCCAGCAGCTTAGGTGACAGGGGGGTTAATCAGCCCCAGCATTTT. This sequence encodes CASSLGDRGVNQPQHF.

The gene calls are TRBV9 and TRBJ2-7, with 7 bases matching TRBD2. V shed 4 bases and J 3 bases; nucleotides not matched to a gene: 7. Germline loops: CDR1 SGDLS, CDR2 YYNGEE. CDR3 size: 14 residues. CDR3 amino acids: CASSYRDYVYEQYF. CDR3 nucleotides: TGTGCCAGCAGCTACCGGGACTATGTCTACGAGCAGTACTTC.

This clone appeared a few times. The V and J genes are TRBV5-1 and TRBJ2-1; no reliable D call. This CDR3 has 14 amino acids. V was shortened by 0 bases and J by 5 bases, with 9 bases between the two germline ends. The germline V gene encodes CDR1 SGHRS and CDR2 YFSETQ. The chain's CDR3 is CASSLAGGHNEQFF. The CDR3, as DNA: TGCGCCAGCAGCTTGGCCGGCGGTCACAATGAGCAGTTCTTC.